Reported below is one TCR beta chain. Its matching antigen is unknown. The V end was cut by 0 bases, the J end by 2 bases, with 6 bases between. This CDR3 is 14 amino acids long. The V gene's germline CDR1 is SGHRS and CDR2 YFSETQ. Some clones are missing from TCRdb's copy, which holds only in-frame ones; the method was immunoSEQ multiplex PCR. The sample holds 35,000 to 40,000 clones, about a third seen once. These data are taken from a study of PD-L1 blockade in urothelial cancer. Across the study: Patients took up atezolizumab at some point between 2012 and 2014 at 1,200 mg intravenously every 3 weeks. Tumor specimens possessed a median of around 1,500 T cells.

Study-level results: Those patients who achieved durable benefit carried more tumor-infiltrating T lymphocytes.

The chain couples TRBV5-1 to TRBJ1-5, with D unclear. Source: tumor tissue, taken before atezolizumab (anti-PD-L1) treatment. The origin of this receptor is a man between 60 and 75 years old with urothelial cancer. The DNA of the CDR3 is TGCGCCAGCAGCTTGGATGGGGGCAATCAGCCCCAGCATTTT. As protein: CASSLDGGNQPQHF.